This T cell receptor (beta chain) was sequenced during a study of T cell responses to AZD1222 COVID-19 vaccine. Data came from immunoSEQ multiplex PCR; TCRdb stores just in-frame clones and leaves some out. The sample yields 100,000 to 150,000 clones, around 93% seen once. V was clipped by 3 bases and J by 4 bases, with 12 bases between them. CDR1 is SGHTA and CDR2 is FQGNSA in the germline V gene. This CDR3 contains 14 residues. The sequenced sample was peripheral blood, obtained 28 days after the second AZD1222 dose. V is TRBV7-2 and J is TRBJ1-1; maybe TRBD1 (6 bases). The receptor comes from an adult who received the AZD1222 COVID-19 vaccine. CDR3 DNA sequence: TGTGCCAGCAGCTTGAAACAGGGAGGCACTGAAGCTTTCTTT. Its translation is CASSLKQGGTEAFF.